These 21 T cell receptor beta chains came from one sample sequenced in a study of PD-1 blockade in classical Hodgkin lymphoma (TCRdb year 2020). According to the study, the label for this sample's time point signals: newly diagnosed, previously untreated cHL patient sample. CD4+ T cells were purified from thawed PBMCs by magnetic negative selection with a Miltenyi CD4+ T cell isolation kit. Library creation used the immunoSEQ multiplex PCR assay. In its TCRdb copy, this immuneACCESS table keeps in-frame sequences only and misses some clones. Where compared with another copy, unresolved V genes explain less than half of these, and the others have no known cause. The sample records some 14,000 clones, about 86% of which are singletons. Approximately 0.8% of the sample is in the top ten clones. Sequencing was done on a sample of CD4+ T cells from blood. The receptors were sampled from a human donor with classical Hodgkin lymphoma.

The rearrangement uses TRBV28 and TRBJ1-5; TRBD1 is a possible D gene (6 bases). The CDR3 length is 15 residues. The germline CDR1 and CDR2 sequences are MDHEN and SYDVKM. V was pared by 2 bases and J by 5 bases, with 13 bases between. The CDR3 loop reads CASSLIQGRYQPQHF. CDR3 DNA: TGTGCCAGCAGTTTAATACAGGGTAGATATCAGCCCCAGCATTTT. The whole variable domain, remainder taken from reference TRBV28 and TRBJ1-5, is DVKVTQSSRYLVKRTGEKVFLECVQDMDHENMFWYRQDPGLGLRLIYFSYDVKMKEKGDIPEGYSVSREKKERFSLILESASTNQTSMYLCASSLIQGRYQPQHFGDGTRLSIL.

This clone was seen more than once but under ten times. This chain connects TRBV10-1 to TRBJ1-4, with D hard to call. The CDR3 extends over 16 amino acids. Germline CDR1 is WNHNN and CDR2 is SYGVQD (reference sequence). Trimming took 7 bases from V and 4 from J, leaving 19 bases between them. The CDR3 here is CASTLPAAEGNEKLFF. CDR3 sequence (DNA): TGCGCCAGCACCCTCCCAGCTGCTGAAGGTAATGAAAAACTGTTTTTT.

The chain joins TRBV11-3 to TRBJ2-2; 7 nucleotides line up with TRBD1. The germline V gene encodes CDR1 SGHNT and CDR2 YENEEA. V shed 4 bases, J shed 0 bases, and the junction held 2 bases outside the gene matches. The CDR3 covers 15 residues. The CDR3 region is CASSSGTANTGELFF. Here the CDR3 DNA reads TGTGCCAGCAGCTCCGGGACAGCGAACACCGGGGAGCTGTTTTTT. The entire variable domain, with the rest obtained from reference TRBV11-3 and TRBJ2-2, is as follows: EAGVVQSPRYKIIEKKQPVAFWCNPISGHNTLYWYLQNLGQGPELLIRYENEEAVDDSQLPKDRFSAERLKGVDSTLKIQPAELGDSAVYLCASSSGTANTGELFFGEGSRLTVL.

V gene TRBV7-8 combines with J gene TRBJ1-3; unclear D gene. Trimming left V 3 bases short and J 6 bases short, with 18 bases between. The V gene's germline CDR1 is SGHVS and CDR2 FQNEAQ. The CDR3 has 16 amino acids. Written as DNA, the CDR3 is TGTGCCAGCAGCTTTAGCGGTTGGGGTGGGGAAAACACCATATATTTT. It codes for CASSFSGWGGENTIYF.

The chain joins TRBV18 to TRBJ2-2, with no clear D. Germline V gene sequence: CDR1 KGHSH, CDR2 LQKENI. Trimming left V 6 bases short and J 0 bases short, with 14 bases between. This CDR3 region has 16 residues. DNA of the CDR3: TGTGCCAGCTCCTTGAGCGAGCAGGCGAACACCGGGGAGCTGTTTTTT. This codes for CASSLSEQANTGELFF.

The chain uses TRBV7-2 and TRBJ2-1; tentative D call: TRBD1 (6 bases). Germline values: CDR1 SGHTA, CDR2 FQGNSA. The CDR3 extends over 17 amino acids. The ends were cut back, 1 base at V and 5 bases at J, with 18 bases in the middle. The CDR3 DNA reads TGTGCCAGCAGCTTAGTGGTGGACAGATCCGGTAACAATGAGCAGTTCTTC. Its translation is CASSLVVDRSGNNEQFF.

The rearrangement joins TRBV4-3 to TRBJ2-5, with 13 positions matching TRBD2. Germline loops: CDR1 LGHNA, CDR2 YSLEER. The CDR3 consists of 16 residues. V was pared by 2 bases and J by 3 bases, with 3 bases of the junction left unmatched. The CDR3 DNA reads TGCGCCAGCAGCCAATTCGGACTAGCGGGAGAAGAGACCCAGTACTTC. Amino acid sequence: CASSQFGLAGEETQYF.

The rearrangement uses TRBV6-1 and TRBJ1-2, with TRBD1 matching over 9 bases. V shed 7 bases, J shed 5 bases, and the junction held 5 bases outside the gene matches. CDR3 size: 13 residues. Germline CDR1 is MNHNS and CDR2 is SASEGT. CDR3 in amino acids: CASILTGGYGYTF. DNA for the CDR3: TGTGCCAGCATCCTGACAGGGGGGTATGGCTACACCTTC.

The J gene is TRBJ1-4, the V gene TRBV10-3, with D perhaps TRBD1 (5 bases). V was shortened by 0 bases and J by 3 bases, with 8 bases between the two germline ends. This CDR3 is 15 amino acids long. Germline lookup yields CDR1 ENHRY and CDR2 SYGVKD. DNA of the CDR3: TGTGCCATCAGTGAGTCCGGGGGGTCTAATGAAAAACTGTTTTTT. Its protein product is CAISESGGSNEKLFF.

The table lists this clone with a few counts. The V gene is TRBV19, the J gene TRBJ2-7, with 11 bases identical to TRBD1. CDR3 length: 15 residues. CDR1 LNHDA and CDR2 SQIVND come from the germline V gene (reference sequence). V dropped 4 bases and J dropped 7; count of bases not matched to a gene: 9. CDR3 in amino acids: CASSTLGQGANEQYF. CDR3 nucleotide sequence: TGTGCCAGTAGTACCCTAGGACAGGGGGCGAATGAGCAGTACTTC.

J is TRBJ1-6 and V is TRBV7-2; unclear D gene. V was clipped by 2 bases and J by 8 bases, with 7 bases between them. Germline values: CDR1 SGHTA, CDR2 FQGNSA. The CDR3 consists of 13 residues. CDR3 amino acids: CASSLMRDSPLHF. CDR3 bases: TGTGCCAGCAGCTTAATGAGAGATTCACCCCTCCACTTT.

The chain couples TRBV5-8 to TRBJ2-1, with D possibly called TRBD1 or TRBD2 (6 bases each). This CDR3 is built from 17 residues. Trimming left V 0 bases short and J 7 bases short, with 20 bases between. Germline V gives CDR1 SGHTS, CDR2 YDEGEE. CDR3 bases: TGTGCCAGCAGCTTGGCCGTTTTACCGGGGGCCAGGAATGAGCAGTTCTTC. Translating it yields CASSLAVLPGARNEQFF.

The chain joins TRBV9 to TRBJ2-1, with D hard to call. Germline V lookup: CDR1 SGDLS, CDR2 YYNGEE. This CDR3 is 15 amino acids long. Trimming took 4 bases from V and 6 from J, leaving 17 bases between them. CDR3 amino acids: CASSPRRGPGNEQFF. For the CDR3, the DNA is TGTGCCAGCAGCCCCAGGAGAGGACCAGGCAATGAGCAGTTCTTC.

This clone appeared a few times. V gene TRBV5-1 combines with J gene TRBJ1-1; unclear D gene. The CDR3 has 13 residues. The V gene's germline CDR1 is SGHRS and CDR2 YFSETQ. V was cut by 0 bases and J by 1 base, with 4 bases left in between. The CDR3 sequence is CASSLGGNTEAFF. Here the CDR3 DNA reads TGCGCCAGCAGCTTGGGAGGGAACACTGAAGCTTTCTTT. The entire variable domain, with the rest obtained from reference TRBV5-1 and TRBJ1-1, is as follows: KAGVTQTPRYLIKTRGQQVTLSCSPISGHRSVSWYQQTPGQGLQFLFEYFSETQRNKGNFPGRFSGRQFSNSRSEMNVSTLELGDSALYLCASSLGGNTEAFFGQGTRLTVV.

This chain connects TRBV18 to TRBJ1-2; D is possibly TRBD1 (5 bases). The CDR3 has 17 amino acids. Germline-derived CDR1 and CDR2 are KGHSH and LQKENI. Trimming removed 3 bases at V and 4 bases at J, with 21 bases between. CDR3 coding DNA: TGTGCCAGCTCACCTTTGGAGAGCTACACTAGGGGCTATGGCTACACCTTC. It yields the protein CASSPLESYTRGYGYTF.

The chain links TRBV27 to TRBJ2-7; TRBD1 might be the D (6 bases). The CDR3 is 13 residues long. The V gene lost 3 bases and the J gene lost 5 bases, with 11 bases spanning the gap. Germline V gene data show CDR1 as MNHEY and CDR2 as SMNVEV (reference sequence). The CDR3 protein is CASSLARGHEQYF. CDR3 nucleotide sequence: TGTGCCAGCAGTTTGGCCAGGGGACACGAGCAGTACTTC.

The chain couples TRBV28 to TRBJ2-7; 11 nucleotides line up with TRBD2. This CDR3 contains 17 residues. Per the germline V gene, CDR1 is MDHEN and CDR2 is SYDVKM. V shed 1 base, J shed 4 bases, and the junction held 9 bases outside the gene matches. Here the CDR3 DNA reads TGTGCCAGCAGTTTATTAGGTAGCGGGAGGGAATTTTACGAGCAGTACTTC. Translated: CASSLLGSGREFYEQYF.

The V gene is TRBV30, the J gene TRBJ1-1; tentative D call: TRBD1 (5 bases). With 3 bases removed from V and 1 base from J, the gap between germline ends came to 9 bases. The germline V gene has CDR1 GTSNPN and CDR2 SVGIG (reference sequence). The CDR3 covers 13 residues. The CDR3 is CAWRNQGNTEAFF. The CDR3 DNA sequence: TGTGCCTGGAGGAATCAGGGGAACACTGAAGCTTTCTTT.

The DNA for the CDR3 is TGTGCCAGCAAACCGGGACAGTCTAATGAAAAACTGTTTTTT. Its translation is CASKPGQSNEKLFF. The chain joins TRBV9 to TRBJ1-4; 7 bases map to TRBD1. The trim removed 6 bases at V and 3 bases at J, leaving 5 bases unmatched. This CDR3 has 14 amino acids. Per germline, CDR1 SGDLS and CDR2 YYNGEE.

The chain links TRBV5-4 to TRBJ1-2, with D possibly TRBD1 on 6 matching bases. Germline assignment: CDR1 SGHNT and CDR2 YYREEE (reference sequence). V lost 4 bases, J lost 8 bases, and 24 bases lay in between. The CDR3 spans 16 residues. The CDR3 DNA reads as TGTGCCAGCAGCCCCGGACTCGAGGGGGTCATTATGGGCTACACCTTC. It translates to CASSPGLEGVIMGYTF. The full variable domain, with the rest looked up from reference TRBV5-4 and TRBJ1-2, is ETGVTQSPTHLIKTRGQQVTLRCSSQSGHNTVSWYQQALGQGPQFIFQYYREEENGRGNFPPRFSGLQFPNYSSELNVNALELDDSALYLCASSPGLEGVIMGYTFGSGTRLTVV.

The chain recombines TRBV6-1 with TRBJ2-3; D might be TRBD2 (7 bases). V gave up 1 base and J gave up 4 bases, with 15 bases separating them. CDR1 and CDR2 (germline): MNHNS, SASEGT. The length of the CDR3 is 16 residues. CDR3 DNA: TGTGCCAGCAGTGAAGAGGGGGGGAGACTTTCAGATACGCAGTATTTT. Protein sequence: CASSEEGGRLSDTQYF.